The T cell receptor (beta chain) under discussion was sequenced for a study of somatic mutations in cytotoxic T cells in rheumatoid arthritis (dated by TCRdb to 2015 to 2018). Describing the broader study: A FACSAria II or Sony SH800 was used to flow-sort some V beta antibody-stained T-cell populations at nearly 100% purity, and TCRB sequencing was also done on sorted V beta1+ cells. Median age was essentially the same in the patient group and the control group. TCRB deep sequencing was performed for 55 to 65 rheumatoid arthritis patients and 15 to 20 healthy controls. In newly diagnosed rheumatoid arthritis without treatment, the study examined if expanded CD8+ T-cell clones harbor somatic mutations, relying on TCRB deep sequencing to characterize clonality. Here is what the overall study found, with its caveats: In patients, CD8+ clonality rose with age (Spearman r ~ 0.45), which was not the case in healthy controls. The slight underrepresentation of TRBV07 in patients was not corrected for multiple comparisons. Rheumatoid arthritis patients and age-matched healthy controls did not significantly differ in CD8+ T-cell clonality. The expanded CD8+ clones had unknown antigen targets, and not appearing in virus-specific databases did not rule out that they were virus-specific. The largest CD8+ clone made up more than 20% of CD8+ cells in about an eighth of the 65 patients, and blood and synovial fluid shared several identical CD8+ TCRB sequences.

With a median age of about 51 years (range about 21-75) and about 51% female, the healthy controls consisted of 20 or so blood donors whose buffy coats were used. Positive magnetic bead selection on an AutoMACS was used to isolate CD4+ and CD8+ cells, with flow cytometry used to check purity. Peripheral blood mononuclear cells were isolated by Ficoll-Paque PLUS density gradient separation. Nucleospin Tissue or Tissue XS kits were used to extract DNA from CD4-enriched, CD8-enriched or PBMC samples, and a Qubit 2.0 fluorometer was used for quantification. CDR1 and CDR2 were assigned from the germline V gene (reference sequence) as SGHNT and YYREEE. V loses 2 bases, J loses 4 bases, and the germline ends lie 5 bases apart. The CDR3 holds 12 amino acids from the cysteine to the phenylalanine. Only the CDR3 part of the read is kept: 36 bases, read in frame from the first base. With respect to this clone: The antigen it binds to is not known. One base away there is no much larger clone; base qualities are not given.

Sequencing of TCRB CDR3 was done on genomic DNA with the immunoSEQ assay. As for the authors' bioinformatics: Nothing other than productive TCRB rearrangements was included in the analyses. Defining a clone by its unique TCRB CDR3 sequence, the study calculated clonality as a productive clonality index derived from Shannon entropy. To calculate repertoire overlap between two samples, the template counts of each clone were considered relative to each sample's total templates. V-gene usage from TCRB sequencing and V-gene usage measured by flow cytometry were correlated (Spearman r of around 0.6). TCRdb took this table from immuneACCESS and kept in-frame rearrangements with V and J called. Such tables lack part of the clones; where checked against another copy, unresolved V genes explain under half of the gap, and the rest is unexplained. V, J and clone size are taken as reported in that table, and D and trimming were inferred from the DNA itself. The sample table records some 40,000 clones; about 80% of these occur just once. The ten largest make up more than 2.5% of the sample.

This clonotype originated in a man aged 40-55 years in good health. Rearrangement joined TRBV5-4 to TRBJ2-3, with the D gene call left open. Sequencing was carried out using CD8+ T cells sorted from blood. The CDR3 protein sequence reads: CASSFGSDTQYF. The DNA is as follows: TGTGCCAGCAGCTTCGGTTCAGATACGCAGTATTTT.